Listed below are T cell receptor beta chains from one sample, sequenced in a study of metastatic and nonmetastatic thyroid tumors. TCRdb re-clonotyped the PCR reads via MiXCR. The sample has 36,000 or so clones, around a third seen once. Sequenced material: tumor tissue. All receptors come from a female donor with papillary thyroid cancer or a benign thyroid nodule (not recorded which). Some clones in this sample may be carry-over from other donors' samples. CDR3s include the opening cysteine and the closing phenylalanine or tryptophan. D genes are given only for firm matches. A row's size may be missing; if present it is once, few, many or a size class.

V: TRBV20-1
size: once
D: TRBD1
J: TRBJ1-6
CDR3: CSAGTGRVGSPLHF
DNA: TGCAGTGCTGGGACAGGGCGGGTTGGATCACCCCTCCACTTT

V: TRBV27
size: .
D: .
J: TRBJ2-7
CDR3: CASRGHLYEQYF
DNA: TGTGCCAGTCGGGGCCACCTCTACGAGCAGTACTTC

V: TRBV11-2
size: .
D: .
J: TRBJ2-7
CDR3: CASSLSVSEQYF
DNA: TGTGCCAGCAGCTTAAGCGTTAGTGAGCAGTACTTC

V: TRBV12-3/TRBV12-4
size: few
D: TRBD2
J: TRBJ2-3
CDR3: CASSQSGRAGDTQYF
DNA: TGTGCCAGCAGTCAAAGCGGGAGGGCCGGAGATACGCAGTATTTT

V: TRBV5-1
size: .
D: .
J: TRBJ2-7
CDR3: CAGSLASQRSYEQYF
DNA: TGTGCCGGCAGCTTGGCCTCTCAGAGATCCTACGAGCAGTACTTC

V: TRBV11-1
size: many
D: .
J: TRBJ2-2
CDR3: CASSSGGGELFF
DNA: TGTGCCAGCAGCTCGGGTGGCGGGGAGCTGTTTTTT

V: TRBV6-1
size: few
D: .
J: TRBJ1-1
CDR3: CASSRPTGKTNTEAFF
DNA: TGTGCCAGCAGCCGACCCACCGGCAAGACTAACACTGAAGCTTTCTTT

V: TRBV27
size: .
D: .
J: TRBJ2-7
CDR3: CASSLSNTYYEQYF
DNA: TGTGCCAGCAGTTTATCGAACACCTACTACGAGCAGTACTTC

V: TRBV28
size: .
D: .
J: TRBJ2-5
CDR3: CASSSLQGPETQYF
DNA: TGTGCCAGCAGTTCCCTACAGGGCCCGGAGACCCAGTACTTC

V: TRBV6-1
size: .
D: TRBD1
J: TRBJ2-7
CDR3: CASSATLVDRGQEYEQYF
DNA: TGTGCCAGCAGTGCGACTCTAGTGGACAGGGGGCAAGAGTACGAGCAGTACTTC

V: TRBV7-6
size: .
D: .
J: TRBJ1-2
CDR3: CASSIGTNYGYTF
DNA: TGTGCCAGCAGCATCGGGACGAACTATGGCTACACCTTC

V: TRBV6-2/TRBV6-3
size: few
D: TRBD1
J: TRBJ2-2
CDR3: CASKVLRDRVGTGELFF
DNA: TGTGCCAGCAAGGTCCTGAGGGACAGGGTGGGCACCGGGGAGCTGTTTTTT

V: TRBV6-5
size: few
D: TRBD1
J: TRBJ1-3
CDR3: CASSYSVGQGKGNTIYF
DNA: TGTGCCAGCAGTTACTCGGTGGGACAGGGGAAAGGAAACACCATATATTTT

V: TRBV6-1
size: few
D: .
J: TRBJ1-3
CDR3: CASSEARVAGNTIYF
DNA: TGTGCCAGCAGTGAAGCCAGGGTTGCTGGAAACACCATATATTTT

V: TRBV6-2/TRBV6-3
size: .
D: TRBD2
J: TRBJ2-7
CDR3: CASSYDGRAAEQYF
DNA: TGTGCCAGCAGTTACGACGGGAGGGCCGCCGAGCAGTACTTC

V: TRBV3-1
size: .
D: TRBD2
J: TRBJ2-3
CDR3: CASSPAGGPTDTQYF
DNA: TGTGCCAGCAGCCCAGCGGGAGGGCCGACAGATACGCAGTATTTT

V: TRBV6-1
size: .
D: .
J: TRBJ2-2
CDR3: CASSRADTGELFF
DNA: TGTGCCAGCTCAAGGGCTGACACCGGGGAGCTGTTTTTT

V: TRBV15
size: .
D: .
J: TRBJ2-5
CDR3: CATSRAPGGQETQYF
DNA: TGTGCCACCAGCAGAGCCCCTGGGGGGCAAGAGACCCAGTACTTC

V: TRBV5-1
size: .
D: TRBD1
J: TRBJ1-2
CDR3: CASSLDQGARSYTF
DNA: TGCGCCAGCAGCTTGGATCAGGGGGCGCGTAGCTACACCTTC

V: TRBV5-4
size: medium-sized
D: .
J: TRBJ1-3
CDR3: CASSLWGAQGNTIYF
DNA: TGTGCCAGCAGCTTGTGGGGGGCGCAAGGAAACACCATATATTTT

V: TRBV6-1
size: few
D: .
J: TRBJ1-6
CDR3: CASSLGGFLSPLHF
DNA: TGTGCCAGCAGCTTGGGGGGTTTTCTTTCACCCCTCCACTTT

V: TRBV20-1
size: .
D: .
J: TRBJ2-7
CDR3: CSARRGDYEQYF
DNA: TGCAGTGCTAGGCGCGGGGACTACGAGCAGTACTTC

V: TRBV20-1
size: .
D: TRBD1
J: TRBJ2-7
CDR3: CSASPGTGESNEQYF
DNA: TGCAGTGCTAGTCCCGGGACAGGGGAAAGCAACGAGCAGTACTTC

V: TRBV20-1
size: .
D: TRBD1
J: TRBJ2-5
CDR3: CSPRGYRDRGQETQYF
DNA: TGCAGCCCTAGGGGCTACCGGGACAGGGGGCAAGAGACCCAGTACTTC

V: TRBV6-4
size: .
D: .
J: TRBJ2-5
CDR3: CASSPGAEETQYF
DNA: TGTGCCAGCAGTCCGGGAGCCGAAGAGACCCAGTACTTC

V: TRBV20-1
size: few
D: .
J: TRBJ2-2
CDR3: CSASGTNTGELFF
DNA: TGCAGTGCTAGCGGGACGAACACCGGGGAGCTGTTTTTT

V: TRBV4-1
size: .
D: .
J: TRBJ1-5
CDR3: CASSQVAGKEGNQPQHF
DNA: TGCGCCAGCAGCCAAGTAGCAGGGAAAGAAGGCAATCAGCCCCAGCATTTT

V: TRBV6-1
size: .
D: .
J: TRBJ2-7
CDR3: CASRDWGEGEQYF
DNA: TGTGCCAGCAGGGACTGGGGGGAAGGGGAGCAGTACTTC

V: TRBV6-4
size: few
D: TRBD1
J: TRBJ2-2
CDR3: CASSDSARGPITGELFF
DNA: TGTGCCAGCAGTGACTCCGCGAGGGGGCCCATCACCGGGGAGCTGTTTTTT

V: TRBV27
size: .
D: TRBD1
J: TRBJ1-1
CDR3: CASSRQGANAEAFF
DNA: TGTGCCAGTAGTAGGCAGGGGGCAAACGCTGAAGCTTTCTTT

V: TRBV5-1
size: .
D: .
J: TRBJ2-1
CDR3: CASSSGQINEQFF
DNA: TGCGCCAGCAGTTCCGGACAGATCAATGAGCAGTTCTTC

V: TRBV24-1
size: .
D: TRBD1
J: TRBJ1-2
CDR3: CATRRLMTGNDYGYTF
DNA: TGTGCCACCAGACGATTGATGACAGGGAATGACTATGGCTACACCTTC

V: TRBV7-9
size: .
D: .
J: TRBJ1-6
CDR3: CASRPDGGENSPLHF
DNA: TGTGCCAGCAGACCAGATGGGGGAGAAAATTCACCCCTCCACTTT

V: TRBV5-1
size: few
D: .
J: TRBJ1-2
CDR3: CASSPKAGVGYTF
DNA: TGCGCCAGCAGCCCTAAAGCGGGGGTGGGCTACACCTTC

V: TRBV25-1
size: few
D: .
J: TRBJ2-6
CDR3: CASSEGGSSGANVLTF
DNA: TGTGCCAGCAGTGAAGGGGGGAGCTCTGGGGCCAACGTCCTGACTTTC

V: TRBV4-3
size: .
D: TRBD2
J: TRBJ2-1
CDR3: CASSIAGTHYNEQFF
DNA: TGCGCCAGCAGCATAGCGGGCACACATTACAATGAGCAGTTCTTC

V: TRBV12-3/TRBV12-4
size: .
D: TRBD1
J: TRBJ2-3
CDR3: CASSPTGQGISDTQYF
DNA: TGTGCCAGCAGTCCCACTGGACAGGGGATCTCAGATACGCAGTATTTT

V: TRBV6-1
size: .
D: TRBD1
J: TRBJ1-5
CDR3: CASRYRGHQPQHF
DNA: TGTGCCAGCAGGTACAGGGGTCATCAGCCCCAGCATTTT

V: TRBV19
size: .
D: TRBD2
J: TRBJ2-7
CDR3: CASQREGQNEQYF
DNA: TGTGCCAGTCAGCGGGAGGGCCAAAACGAGCAGTACTTC

V: TRBV27
size: .
D: TRBD1
J: TRBJ1-2
CDR3: CASSSHTPNDDRGGYTF
DNA: TGTGCCAGCAGTTCCCACACCCCGAATGATGACAGGGGCGGCTACACCTTC

V: TRBV11-3
size: few
D: .
J: TRBJ1-6
CDR3: CASSLGQLNSPLHF
DNA: TGTGCCAGCAGCTTGGGGCAGCTAAATTCACCCCTCCACTTT

V: TRBV6-5
size: few
D: TRBD2
J: TRBJ2-5
CDR3: CASSYPSGEGEETQYF
DNA: TGTGCCAGCAGTTACCCTTCGGGGGAGGGAGAAGAGACCCAGTACTTC

V: TRBV6-1
size: .
D: TRBD1
J: TRBJ1-4
CDR3: CASSERTGGEKLFF
DNA: TGTGCCAGCAGCGAACGGACAGGGGGTGAAAAACTGTTTTTT

V: TRBV10-3
size: .
D: TRBD2
J: TRBJ2-5
CDR3: CAISEMGGGRNQETQYF
DNA: TGTGCCATCAGTGAGATGGGTGGCGGGAGGAACCAAGAGACCCAGTACTTC

V: TRBV12-3/TRBV12-4
size: .
D: TRBD1
J: TRBJ2-5
CDR3: CASNSYRQGSQETQYF
DNA: TGTGCCAGCAACTCTTACAGACAGGGGAGCCAAGAGACCCAGTACTTC

V: TRBV4-1
size: .
D: .
J: TRBJ2-3
CDR3: CASSQDPVSTDTQYF
DNA: TGCGCCAGCAGCCAAGATCCAGTTAGCACAGATACGCAGTATTTT

V: TRBV30
size: few
D: TRBD1
J: TRBJ1-1
CDR3: CAWMDSGTGNTEAFF
DNA: TGTGCCTGGATGGACTCCGGGACAGGGAACACTGAAGCTTTCTTT

V: TRBV5-1
size: .
D: TRBD2
J: TRBJ2-2
CDR3: CASSLGLAGFTGELFF
DNA: TGCGCCAGCAGCTTGGGTTTAGCGGGTTTCACCGGGGAGCTGTTTTTT

V: TRBV15
size: .
D: .
J: TRBJ2-3
CDR3: CATSTGPVRSTDTQYF
DNA: TGTGCCACCAGCACGGGCCCGGTTCGTAGCACAGATACGCAGTATTTT

V: TRBV4-1
size: .
D: .
J: TRBJ2-5
CDR3: CASSHPQGNGLPIKYF
DNA: TGCGCCAGCAGCCACCCCCAGGGGAACGGACTACCGATAAAGTACTTC

V: TRBV12-3/TRBV12-4
size: few
D: .
J: TRBJ2-5
CDR3: CATAKQETQYF
DNA: TGTGCCACAGCGAAGCAGGAGACCCAGTACTTC

V: TRBV7-2
size: .
D: .
J: TRBJ1-1
CDR3: CASSFVVGNTEAFF
DNA: TGTGCCAGCAGCTTTGTGGTGGGGAACACTGAAGCTTTCTTT

V: TRBV20-1
size: .
D: .
J: TRBJ2-7
CDR3: CSALQRTAGEQYF
DNA: TGCAGTGCTTTACAAAGGACGGCCGGCGAGCAGTACTTC

V: TRBV4-1
size: few
D: TRBD1
J: TRBJ1-2
CDR3: CASSQVVGQGVDGYTF
DNA: TGCGCCAGCAGCCAAGTGGTCGGACAGGGGGTCGATGGCTACACCTTC

V: TRBV11-3
size: .
D: .
J: TRBJ2-3
CDR3: CASSLRGRGPDTQYF
DNA: TGTGCCAGCAGTTTAAGGGGGAGAGGGCCAGATACGCAGTATTTT

V: TRBV4-3
size: .
D: .
J: TRBJ1-2
CDR3: CASSPKRGDRYGYTF
DNA: TGCGCCAGCAGCCCGAAAAGGGGGGACCGCTATGGCTACACCTTC

V: TRBV25-1
size: .
D: .
J: TRBJ2-7
CDR3: CASSTRNSYEQYF
DNA: TGTGCCAGCAGTACCCGGAACTCCTACGAGCAGTACTTC

V: TRBV2
size: .
D: TRBD2
J: TRBJ2-1
CDR3: CASSDMTSWGEQFF
DNA: TGTGCCAGCAGTGATATGACTAGCTGGGGTGAGCAGTTCTTC

V: TRBV27
size: few
D: .
J: TRBJ2-1
CDR3: CASSTSSSGHNEQFF
DNA: TGTGCCAGCAGTACCTCTAGCAGCGGCCACAATGAGCAGTTCTTC